This T cell receptor (beta chain) was profiled in a study of human T cells and chemical hapten exposure. Study overall: After 6 days, upper back 0.01% DPC patch tests were scored. From small differences in pooled library volume came most of the variation in per-sample TCR yields. The patients, most of them female, presented with alopecia areata, totalis or universalis.

TCRdb re-derived calls from the RACE reads in MiXCR, one entry per CDR3 protein. The table has around 120,000 distinct CDR3 sequences, about an eighth seen once. Looked up from germline, CDR1 is LGHNA and CDR2 is YSLEER. V was pared by 0 bases and J by 3 bases, with 10 bases between. The CDR3 covers 15 residues. This clonotype has a count of ten or more. Indicated time point: patch test 1, 2 weeks after DPC sensitization. Described treatment: therapeutic diphenylcyclopropenone sensitization with weekly scalp DPC. Alopecia patients between 18 and 70 years old and suitable for DPC were used as donors. This chain connects TRBV4-3 to TRBJ2-3; D not certain. The sequenced sample was whole blood, obtained in connection with sensitization to the hapten diphenylcyclopropenone (DPC). This TCR came from a man aged 18 to 29 with alopecia areata. Some clones in this sample may be carry-over from other donors' samples. CDR3 loop: CASSQEGQPTDTQYF. The CDR3 region has the DNA TGCGCCAGCAGCCAAGAGGGCCAGCCGACAGATACGCAGTATTTT.